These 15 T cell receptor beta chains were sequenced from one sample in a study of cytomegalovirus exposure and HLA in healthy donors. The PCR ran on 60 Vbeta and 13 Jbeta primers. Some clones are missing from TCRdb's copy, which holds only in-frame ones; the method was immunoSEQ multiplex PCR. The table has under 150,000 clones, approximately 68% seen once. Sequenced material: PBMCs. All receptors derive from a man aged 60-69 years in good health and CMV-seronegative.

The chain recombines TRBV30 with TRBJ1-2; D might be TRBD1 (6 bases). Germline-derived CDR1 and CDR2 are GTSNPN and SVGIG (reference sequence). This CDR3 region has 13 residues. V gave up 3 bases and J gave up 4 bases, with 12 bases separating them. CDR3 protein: CAWRATGIYGYTF. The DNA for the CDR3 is TGTGCCTGGAGGGCTACAGGGATCTATGGCTACACCTTC. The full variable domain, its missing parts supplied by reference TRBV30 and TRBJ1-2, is SQTIHQWPATLVQPVGSPLSLECTVEGTSNPNLYWYRQAAGRGLQLLFYSVGIGQISSEVPQNLSASRPQDRQFILSSKKLLLSDSGFYLCAWRATGIYGYTFGSGTRLTVV.

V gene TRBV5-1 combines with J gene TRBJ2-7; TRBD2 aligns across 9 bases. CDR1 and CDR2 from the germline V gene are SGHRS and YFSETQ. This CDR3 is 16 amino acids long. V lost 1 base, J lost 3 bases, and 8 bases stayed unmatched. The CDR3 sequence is CASSLRFRGGDYEQYF. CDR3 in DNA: TGCGCCAGCAGCTTGCGATTCCGCGGGGGGGACTACGAGCAGTACTTC.

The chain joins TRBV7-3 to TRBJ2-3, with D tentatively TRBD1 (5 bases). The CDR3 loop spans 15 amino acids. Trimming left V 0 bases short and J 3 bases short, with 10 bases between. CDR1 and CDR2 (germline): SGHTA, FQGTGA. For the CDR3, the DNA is TGTGCCAGCAGCTTAACAGGACAAGAGACAGATACGCAGTATTTT. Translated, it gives CASSLTGQETDTQYF.

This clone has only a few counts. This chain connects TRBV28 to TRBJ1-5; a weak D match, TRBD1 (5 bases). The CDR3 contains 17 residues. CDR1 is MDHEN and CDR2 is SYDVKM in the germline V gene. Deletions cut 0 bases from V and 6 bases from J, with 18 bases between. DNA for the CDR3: TGTGCCAGCAGTTTATGGCACCTACGGCAGGGACTTCAGCCCCAGCATTTT. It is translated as CASSLWHLRQGLQPQHF.

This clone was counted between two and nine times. The CDR3 here is CAWSPPGLARPYNIQYF. CDR3 DNA sequence: TGTGCCTGGAGCCCCCCGGGACTAGCCCGACCTTACAACATTCAGTACTTC. The chain recombines TRBV30 with TRBJ2-4; 9 nucleotides agree with TRBD2. The length of the CDR3 is 17 residues. J gave up 7 bases and V 3 bases, and 16 bases lay outside the gene matches. Germline CDR1 and CDR2: GTSNPN and SVGIG (reference sequence).

CDR3 in DNA: TGTGCCAGCTCACCACCCGACAGGGGGCGTGAAAAACTGTTTTTT. It translates to CASSPPDRGREKLFF. The V and J genes are TRBV18 and TRBJ1-4; 10 bases agree with TRBD1. The germline gives CDR1 KGHSH, CDR2 LQKENI. The J segment lost 7 bases and the V segment lost 0 bases, leaving 2 bases of the junction unmatched. This CDR3 contains 15 residues. Drawing the rest from reference TRBV18 and TRBJ1-4, the complete variable domain is NAGVMQNPRHLVRRRGQEARLRCSPMKGHSHVYWYRQLPEEGLKFMVYLQKENIIDESGMPKERFSAEFPKEGPSILRIQQVVRGDSAAYFCASSPPDRGREKLFFGSGTQLSVL.

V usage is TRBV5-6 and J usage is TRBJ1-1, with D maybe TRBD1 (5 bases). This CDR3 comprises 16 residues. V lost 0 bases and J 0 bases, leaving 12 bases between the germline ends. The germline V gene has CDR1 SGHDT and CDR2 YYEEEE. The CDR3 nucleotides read TGTGCCAGCAGCTTGGATGGGAAGGGGATGAACACTGAAGCTTTCTTT. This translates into CASSLDGKGMNTEAFF.

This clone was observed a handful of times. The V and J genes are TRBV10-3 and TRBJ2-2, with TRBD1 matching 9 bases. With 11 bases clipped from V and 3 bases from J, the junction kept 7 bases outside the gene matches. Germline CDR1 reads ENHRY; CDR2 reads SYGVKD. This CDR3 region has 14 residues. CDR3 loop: CAATRDRDTGELFF. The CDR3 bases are TGTGCCGCGACCCGGGACAGGGACACCGGGGAGCTGTTTTTT.

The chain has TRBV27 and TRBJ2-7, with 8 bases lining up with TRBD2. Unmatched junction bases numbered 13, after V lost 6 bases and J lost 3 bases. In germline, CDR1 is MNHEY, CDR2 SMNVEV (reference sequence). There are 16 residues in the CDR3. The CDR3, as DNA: TGTGCCAGCAGGGACCTCTCGGCGAGCGGGAGCTACGAGCAGTACTTC. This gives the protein CASRDLSASGSYEQYF.

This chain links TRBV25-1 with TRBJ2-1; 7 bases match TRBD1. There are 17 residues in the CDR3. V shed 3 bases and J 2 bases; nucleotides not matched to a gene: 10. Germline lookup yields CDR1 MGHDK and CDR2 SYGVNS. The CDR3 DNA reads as TGTGCCAGCAGTGACAATTTACAGGGGTCGGCCTACAATGAGCAGTTCTTC. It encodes CASSDNLQGSAYNEQFF. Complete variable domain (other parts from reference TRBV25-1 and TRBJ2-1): EADIYQTPRYLVIGTGKKITLECSQTMGHDKMYWYQQDPGMELHLIHYSYGVNSTEKGDLSSESTVSRIRTEHFPLTLESARPSHTSQYLCASSDNLQGSAYNEQFFGPGTRLTVL.

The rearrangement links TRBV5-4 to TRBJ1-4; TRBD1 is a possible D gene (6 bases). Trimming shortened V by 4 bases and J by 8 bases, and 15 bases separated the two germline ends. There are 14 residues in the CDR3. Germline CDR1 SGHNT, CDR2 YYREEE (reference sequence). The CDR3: CASSPLPGDEKLFF. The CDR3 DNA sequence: TGTGCCAGCAGCCCCCTCCCAGGGGACGAAAAACTGTTTTTT.

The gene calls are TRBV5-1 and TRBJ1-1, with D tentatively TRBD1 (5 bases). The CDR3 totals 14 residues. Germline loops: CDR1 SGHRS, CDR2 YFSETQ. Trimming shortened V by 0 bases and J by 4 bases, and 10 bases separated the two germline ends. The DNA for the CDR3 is TGCGCCAGCAGCTTGGGGGGGGACCTCACTGAAGCTTTCTTT. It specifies CASSLGGDLTEAFF.

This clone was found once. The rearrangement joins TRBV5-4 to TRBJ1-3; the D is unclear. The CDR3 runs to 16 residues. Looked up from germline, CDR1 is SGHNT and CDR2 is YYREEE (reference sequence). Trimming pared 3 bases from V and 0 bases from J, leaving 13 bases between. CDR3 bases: TGTGCCAGCAGCTACTGGCTGGGCAACTCTGGAAACACCATATATTTT. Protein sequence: CASSYWLGNSGNTIYF.

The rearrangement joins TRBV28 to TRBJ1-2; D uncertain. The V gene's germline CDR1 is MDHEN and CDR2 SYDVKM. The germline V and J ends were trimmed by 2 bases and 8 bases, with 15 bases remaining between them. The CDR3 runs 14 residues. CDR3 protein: CASSLGPQTGGYTF. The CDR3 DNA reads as TGTGCCAGCAGTTTAGGACCGCAAACGGGGGGCTACACCTTC.

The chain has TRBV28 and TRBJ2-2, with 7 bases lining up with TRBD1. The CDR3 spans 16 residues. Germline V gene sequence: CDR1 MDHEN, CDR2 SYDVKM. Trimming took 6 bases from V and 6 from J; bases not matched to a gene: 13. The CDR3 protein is CASRFEGGLYAGELFF. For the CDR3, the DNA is TGTGCCAGCAGATTTGAAGGGGGCTTGTACGCCGGGGAGCTGTTTTTT.